This T cell receptor beta chain was retrieved from a study of cytomegalovirus exposure and HLA in healthy donors. Germline V CDR1 and CDR2: GTSNPN, SVGIG (reference sequence). This CDR3 has 15 amino acids. V lost 3 bases, J lost 2 bases, and 13 bases lay in between. 60 Vbeta and 13 Jbeta primers were used in PCR. Produced via immunoSEQ multiplex PCR; TCRdb's table is partial and in-frame only. The repertoire holds 70,000 to 80,000 clones, with around 80% as singletons. The receptor comes from a man aged 18 to 29 in good health and CMV-seronegative. Input material: PBMCs. The chain employs TRBV30 and TRBJ2-2; the D gene is possibly TRBD1 (6 bases). As DNA, the CDR3 is TGTGCCTGGAGAATGTCGGACAGAAACACCGGGGAGCTGTTTTTT. Its translation: CAWRMSDRNTGELFF.